The 23 T cell receptor beta chains given below trace back to one sample, sequenced in a study of blood T cell repertoires in COVID-19. Profiling relied on immunoSEQ multiplex PCR, and the TCRdb table lists in-frame clones only, not all of them. The sample has about 170,000 clones; around 79% are singletons. The sequencing input was PBMCs or T cells enriched from blood (not recorded which). The receptors derive from a woman in her 70s in a cohort exposed to, infected with or recovered from COVID-19 (not recorded which).

The chain joins TRBV2 to TRBJ2-3; D is possibly TRBD1 (5 bases). V was pared by 7 bases and J by 1 base, with 9 bases between. CDR3 length equals 13 residues. Per germline, CDR1 SNHLY and CDR2 FYNNEI. In DNA, the CDR3 is TGTGCCAGCACGACAGCGCGCACAGATACGCAGTATTTT. The encoded protein is CASTTARTDTQYF.

The chain couples TRBV24-1 to TRBJ1-5; D uncertain. The V gene's germline CDR1 is KGHDR and CDR2 SFDVKD. V was trimmed by 4 bases and J by 5 bases, leaving 23 bases between them. The CDR3 spans 18 residues. This CDR3 reads CATSEPRTPGLEDQPQHF. For the CDR3, the DNA is TGTGCCACCAGTGAGCCCCGGACCCCCGGTTTGGAGGATCAGCCCCAGCATTTT.

The DNA of the CDR3 is TGTGCCAGTAGTGGTCGCTTGTTCGGAAAACTGTTTTTT. It codes for CASSGRLFGKLFF. The gene calls are TRBV19 and TRBJ1-4; D gene unclear. The CDR3 length is 13 residues. In germline, CDR1 is LNHDA, CDR2 SQIVND (reference sequence). V dropped 5 bases and J dropped 10 bases, with 14 bases sitting between them.

J is TRBJ2-3 and V is TRBV5-1; 9 positions agree with TRBD1. Germline V CDR1 and CDR2: SGHRS, YFSETQ. The V and J ends lost 5 bases and 6 bases, in that order; junction bases with no gene match: 7. This CDR3 is 14 amino acids long. The CDR3 region is CASRQGAETDTQYF. CDR3 nucleotide sequence: TGCGCCAGCAGACAGGGGGCAGAGACCGATACGCAGTATTTT.

The chain is built from TRBV4-2 and TRBJ2-2; tentative D call: TRBD1 (6 bases). The CDR3 is made up of 15 amino acids. Per the germline V gene, CDR1 is LGHNA and CDR2 is YNFKEQ. V was clipped by 4 bases and J by 5 bases, with 14 bases between them. The CDR3 sequence: CASSLGGWTTGELFF. The CDR3 DNA reads TGTGCCAGCAGCCTAGGGGGTTGGACAACCGGGGAGCTGTTTTTT.

This clone was seen only a few times. The chain couples TRBV7-9 to TRBJ2-7, with 7 positions matching TRBD2. The ends lost 3 bases at V and 5 bases at J; junction bases unmatched: 7. CDR1 SEHNR and CDR2 FQNEAQ come from the germline V gene (reference sequence). This CDR3 has 14 residues. Written as DNA, the CDR3 is TGTGCCAGCAGCTTCAGCGGGACTGCCGACGAGCAGTACTTC. This translates into CASSFSGTADEQYF.

There are a few counts of this clone. V and J are TRBV7-9 and TRBJ2-7; 9 bases are a match to TRBD1. J gave up 5 bases and V 4 bases, and 6 bases lay outside the gene matches. Per germline, CDR1 SEHNR and CDR2 FQNEAQ (reference sequence). The CDR3 length is 14 residues. CDR3 coding DNA: TGTGCCAGCAGCTCACAGGGGGCTGGCAACGAGCAGTACTTC. Translated, it gives CASSSQGAGNEQYF.

V is TRBV5-6 and J is TRBJ2-3, with a tentative D call TRBD2 (5 bases). V was cut by 4 bases and J by 6 bases, with 12 bases left in between. Germline CDR1 SGHDT, CDR2 YYEEEE. This CDR3 is built from 13 residues. The CDR3 region is CASSLQTRDTQYF. Written as DNA, the CDR3 is TGTGCCAGCAGCCTCCAAACTAGGGATACGCAGTATTTT.

This chain joins TRBV25-1 and TRBJ1-2; 7 nucleotides line up with TRBD1. V shed 5 bases, J shed 8 bases, and the junction held 8 bases outside the gene matches. The CDR3 runs to 13 residues. CDR1 and CDR2 (germline): MGHDK, SYGVNS. The CDR3 DNA reads TGTGCCAGCAGTCCTACAGGGGTCTGGGGCTACACCTTC. Translation: CASSPTGVWGYTF.

This clone is a singleton in its sample. The J gene is TRBJ1-5, the V gene TRBV2; possible D gene TRBD1, 5 bases. The CDR3 is made up of 15 amino acids. Germline CDR1 and CDR2: SNHLY and FYNNEI. Between the trimmed V and J ends, which lost 4 bases and 5 bases, there was a span of 15 bases. CDR3 coding DNA: TGTGCCAGCAGTGCCCAGGGAGGGTCGGATCAGCCCCAGCATTTT. Translating gives CASSAQGGSDQPQHF.

The chain couples TRBV4-3 to TRBJ2-7; 7 bases agree with TRBD2. The CDR3 spans 18 residues. V was clipped by 0 bases and J by 4 bases; unmatched bases: 15. Germline CDR1 LGHNA, CDR2 YSLEER. The DNA of the CDR3 is TGCGCCAGCAGCCAAGATAGTGTCAGGGAGGGCGTCCGATACGAGCAGTACTTC. Its translation: CASSQDSVREGVRYEQYF.

This chain uses TRBV28 with TRBJ2-1, with D tentatively TRBD1 (6 bases). The CDR3 length is 17 residues. Germline V gene data show CDR1 as MDHEN and CDR2 as SYDVKM. V gave up 5 bases and J gave up 7 bases, with 24 bases separating them. CDR3 in amino acids: CASSLPRGPRWRNEQFF. The CDR3 nucleotides are TGTGCCAGCAGTCTCCCCAGGGGCCCCCGTTGGAGGAATGAGCAGTTCTTC.

This clone has a handful of counts. V gene TRBV3-1 (or the pseudogene TRBV3-2) combines with J gene TRBJ2-5; TRBD1 matches at 8 bases. CDR3 length: 17 residues. CDR1 is LGHDT and CDR2 is YNNKEL in the germline V gene (reference sequence). J gave up 3 bases and V 4 bases, and 13 bases lay outside the gene matches. CDR3 amino acids: CASSPRSVDRGKETQYF. CDR3 sequence (DNA): TGTGCCAGCAGCCCCCGGTCGGTCGACAGGGGAAAAGAGACCCAGTACTTC.

The chain has TRBV18 and TRBJ1-1; D perhaps matches TRBD1 (6 bases). This CDR3 contains 16 residues. V was cut by 3 bases and J by 1 base, with 15 bases left in between. In germline, CDR1 is KGHSH, CDR2 LQKENI. CDR3 DNA: TGTGCCAGCTCACCGCTGACAGGCCCAGCGAACACTGAAGCTTTCTTT. Residues: CASSPLTGPANTEAFF.

The chain employs TRBV18 and TRBJ2-7, with 9 nucleotides matching TRBD1. The CDR3 loop spans 15 amino acids. The ends lost 3 bases at V and 1 base at J; junction bases unmatched: 4. Germline-derived CDR1 and CDR2 are KGHSH and LQKENI. CDR3 sequence reads: CASSPGTGPSYEQYF. The DNA for the CDR3 is TGTGCCAGCTCACCCGGGACAGGGCCTTCCTACGAGCAGTACTTC. The variable domain in full, completed from reference TRBV18 and TRBJ2-7, reads NAGVMQNPRHLVRRRGQEARLRCSPMKGHSHVYWYRQLPEEGLKFMVYLQKENIIDESGMPKERFSAEFPKEGPSILRIQQVVRGDSAAYFCASSPGTGPSYEQYFGPGTRLTVT.

The CDR3: CASSLVVPETQYF. DNA of the CDR3: TGTGCCAGCAGCTTAGTAGTCCCTGAGACCCAGTACTTC. The V and J genes are TRBV7-2 and TRBJ2-5; D ambiguous. CDR1 and CDR2 from the germline V gene are SGHTA and FQGNSA. This CDR3 is 13 amino acids long. The V end was cut by 1 base, the J end by 5 bases, with 8 bases between. The full variable domain, in which reference TRBV7-2 and TRBJ2-5 provide the parts outside the CDR3, is GAGVSQSPSNKVTEKGKDVELRCDPISGHTALYWYRQSLGQGLEFLIYFQGNSAPDKSGLPSDRFSAERTGGSVSTLTIQRTQQEDSAVYLCASSLVVPETQYFGPGTRLLVL.

This clone was seen only a few times. This chain connects TRBV7-2 to TRBJ2-1; D possibly corresponds to TRBD2 (6 bases). CDR3 length equals 15 residues. The germline V gene has CDR1 SGHTA and CDR2 FQGNSA. V was cut by 1 base and J by 0 bases, with 7 bases left in between. The DNA for the CDR3 is TGTGCCAGCAGCTTAGTGACTAGCTCCTACAATGAGCAGTTCTTC. This codes for CASSLVTSSYNEQFF.

The J gene is TRBJ1-1, the V gene TRBV29-1; unclear D gene. Deletions cut 3 bases from V and 4 bases from J, with 6 bases between. Germline CDR1 reads SQVTM; CDR2 reads ANQGSEA. This CDR3 has 11 amino acids. Here the CDR3 reads CSVEGSTEAFF. The CDR3 nucleotides read TGCAGCGTTGAGGGCAGCACTGAAGCTTTCTTT.

This clone was seen just once. The chain recombines TRBV3-1 (or the pseudogene TRBV3-2) with TRBJ2-2, with D uncertain. V lost 1 base and J 9 bases, leaving 6 bases between the germline ends. The V gene's germline CDR1 is LGHDT and CDR2 YNNKEL (reference sequence). This CDR3 contains 12 residues. The DNA for the CDR3 is TGTGCCAGCAGCCAAGCGGGTTGGGAGCTGTTTTTT. Residues: CASSQAGWELFF.

A few counts support this clone. The chain employs TRBV7-3 and TRBJ2-1; 10 positions agree with TRBD2. V was clipped by 5 bases and J by 8 bases; unmatched bases: 15. The CDR3 totals 17 residues. Germline lookup yields CDR1 SGHTA and CDR2 FQGTGA. The CDR3 is CASSLLGASGRIYEQFF. CDR3 bases: TGTGCCAGCAGCCTACTTGGGGCTAGCGGGAGAATCTATGAGCAGTTCTTC.

Only a few counts were recorded for this clone. The chain uses TRBV5-1 and TRBJ1-2; 7 bases agree with TRBD1. The V segment lost 3 bases and the J segment 0 bases; nucleotides outside the gene matches: 11. There are 17 residues in the CDR3. The germline V gene encodes CDR1 SGHRS and CDR2 YFSETQ. The CDR3 spells CASSSGRWDRANYGYTF. The CDR3 coding sequence is TGCGCCAGCAGCTCAGGCCGATGGGACAGAGCTAACTATGGCTACACCTTC.

This clone has only a few counts. The rearrangement uses TRBV24-1 and TRBJ1-2; 8 bases fit TRBD1. The germline CDR1 and CDR2 sequences are KGHDR and SFDVKD. The CDR3 runs 15 residues. The junction had 14 bases not matched to a gene; V was cut back by 7 bases and J by 8 bases. The CDR3 region is CATSRLGQGPEGYTF. The CDR3 coding sequence is TGTGCCACCAGCCGTCTTGGACAGGGTCCCGAGGGCTACACCTTC.

This chain joins TRBV6-5 and TRBJ1-1; a weak D match, TRBD1 (5 bases). V lost 6 bases and J 5 bases, leaving 10 bases between the germline ends. From germline, CDR1 is MNHEY and CDR2 SVGAGI. The CDR3 loop spans 12 amino acids. CDR3 bases: TGTGCCAGCAGCCGTGACAGAACTGAAGCTTTCTTT. Encoded protein: CASSRDRTEAFF.